This record concerns one TCR beta chain sequence. This clonotype was detected many times. It lacks a known antigen. No per-base quality is available; no much larger clone lies one base away. This entry belongs to a study of regulatory T cells in long-lasting Graves disease (dated by TCRdb to the early 2020s). Looking at the study overall: Antithyroid drugs had been taken for less than 3 months by newly diagnosed Graves' disease patients. This study used TCR sequencing and RNA sequencing of peripheral blood to compare persistent Graves' disease patients against newly diagnosed Graves' disease patients. The study was conducted in China and was registered as a clinical trial. TCR sequencing covered some 13 persistent and 20 newly diagnosed Graves' disease patients, some 35 samples in total.

The library came from multiplex PCR. Sequencing took place on an Illumina HiSeq 4000. TCR beta libraries were built with iRepertoire HTBI primers and Arm-PCR amplification of CDR3 regions. PCR products were gel purified before sequencing. The authors' pipeline ran thus. Across samples, 60 to 75 TRBV and roughly 15 TRBJ segments were identified and used for gene usage analysis of CDR3 amino acid clonotypes. COPE and FqMerger were used to merge filtered high-quality paired reads into contigs. BLAST was used to align contigs to the IMGT TRBV, TRBD and TRBJ reference genes, and CDR3 was defined following IMGT. Clonotypes above 0.1% frequency were classified as highly expanded clones. Shannon entropy was used to measure repertoire diversity, and the Gini coefficient was used to measure V-J evenness. A clonotype found in more than one individual was treated as public. TCRdb redid the processing of the public reads, applying fastp at Q25 and MiXCR, and retained in-frame beta chains. For every CDR3 protein sequence, its rows merge into one entry that carries the most common genes and DNA. TCRdb assigned the V and J calls; the authors' analysis was not used. The sample has 550,000 to 600,000 distinct CDR3 sequences on record, approximately 16% of them singletons. Jointly, the top ten make up around 12% of the sample.

V is trimmed back by 7 bases and J by 7 bases, and the junction contains 4 bases that no gene match accounts for. From the germline V gene, CDR1 is SNHLY and CDR2 is FYNNEI. The CDR3 starts with the cysteine, ends with the phenylalanine, and has 11 residues. Only the CDR3 DNA is retained, 33 bases long and in frame from the first base. This sample's time point label indicates: newly diagnosed GD, antithyroid drugs for less than 3 months. For both TCR sequencing and RNA sequencing, RNA was extracted from PBMCs in TRIzol. The diagnosis of Graves' disease was made according to American Thyroid Association guidelines. Patients were recruited from an endocrinology department in Xi'an, China. Each patient gave approximately 10 milliliters of peripheral blood, collected in an EDTA anticoagulant tube. Ficoll Paque Plus density gradient separation was used to isolate PBMCs, and no additional T cell sorting was done. An Agilent 2100 Bioanalyzer and agarose gel were used to check RNA quality, and a NanoDrop 2000 was used to measure RNA concentration.

Summary of the overall study and its limitations: Only peripheral blood was studied, because thyroid tissue, the primary lesion, was inaccessible. TRBV28, TRBJ1-2 and TRBJ2-5 were preferentially used in persistent disease, while TRBV20-1 and TRBJ2-1 were favored in newly diagnosed disease. Lower TCR Shannon entropy and fewer highly expanded clones were observed in persistent Graves' disease patients than in newly diagnosed patients, which suggested clonal expansion. Sequencing and analysis were restricted to the TCR beta chain. The authors noted that the small sample size was a limitation that may lower accuracy. A larger number of public clonotypes was shared among persistent patients (about 2,700) than among newly diagnosed patients (roughly 980).

The data also belong to a second study, concerning T cells in Graves' hyperthyroidism and ophthalmopathy. Looking at the second paper: Stable Graves' hyperthyroidism was defined as no progression to ophthalmopathy during 18 months of follow-up. Hyperthyroidism patients were aged 18 to 65 years and newly diagnosed, with disease duration of less than 2 months. Any patient with an uncontrolled infection, another autoimmune disease, pregnancy or lactation was excluded. Diagnoses were established on the basis of clinical symptoms, serum thyroxine and TRAb, thyroid ultrasound, and orbital computed tomography. For the first round of RT-PCR on the TCR CDR3, the HTBI primer set was used together with the Qiagen OneStep RT-PCR kit. Blood samples also contained most of the expanded thyroid clonotypes (frequency above 0.001), which suggests that blood repertoires may reflect thyroid immune responses. A model built on a 13 V-J signature distinguished ophthalmopathy from stable hyperthyroidism, reaching over 85% sensitivity and 81.08% specificity in cross-validation and 80%/75% in testing. In validation, the model predicted progression to ophthalmopathy with 55% to 71% sensitivity and 72% to 85% specificity, a median of about 6.7 months before onset. To identify distinguishing TCR V-J signatures, a discovery cohort of roughly 100 patients was used, comprising 40 to 45 with Graves' ophthalmopathy and 57 with stable Graves' hyperthyroidism. Whether ophthalmopathy could be predicted prospectively was tested in an independent validation cohort made up of approximately 19 hyperthyroidism patients plus 17 patients who later progressed to ophthalmopathy. The approximately 90 discovery patients were divided at random into training and test sets in a 7:3 ratio. In roughly six Graves' hyperthyroidism patients, the study also compared T-cell repertoires from thyroid tissue with T-cell repertoires from blood. Once sampling was done, hyperthyroidism patients were given methimazole at a starting dose of 30 mg daily, whereas ophthalmopathy patients were given high-dose intravenous methylprednisolone. A second multiplex PCR round built the libraries, followed by size selection and purification. The libraries were sequenced on an Illumina HiSeq2000 using paired-end 100 bp reads. Raw data were processed with SOAPnuke, discarding reads with adapters, uncalled bases, mean Phred below 15, or no exact constant-primer or identifier match. High-quality paired reads were merged with COPE v1.2.5, and unique nucleotide sequences were defined as clonotypes. Clonotypes were aligned to IMGT TRBV, TRBD and TRBJ reference segments using MiTCR v1.1. Only V-J combinations with frequency above 0.0001, covering 99% to 99.2% of repertoires, were analysed. The TCS score was defined as F50 (clonal expansion) divided by E x V (chaos), with BLOSUM62-based TCRdist calculated between CDR3 peptides within each V-J. Welch's t-statistics and random forest reduced some 510 V-J features to roughly 13, which were used in a naive Bayes classifier (R e1071). No statistical method was used to set the sample size in advance, and investigators knew the group allocation. The paper reports TCR Vbeta CDR3 sequencing of approximately 140 peripheral blood samples: around 41 ophthalmopathy, roughly 80 hyperthyroidism and approximately 17 progressor patients.

The chain is encoded by TRBV2 joined to TRBJ2-7, with TRBD1 matching 7 junction bases. The sequence was collected from a man between 18 and 35 years old with Graves disease. Donor details come from another sample of the same person, matched by shared clones. Specimen: peripheral blood mononuclear cells (PBMCs), collected at new diagnosis, from a patient treated with antithyroid drugs. In nucleotides, the sequence is TGTGCCAGCAAGGGGGCGGTGGAGCAGTACTTC. Translated, this gives CASKGAVEQYF.